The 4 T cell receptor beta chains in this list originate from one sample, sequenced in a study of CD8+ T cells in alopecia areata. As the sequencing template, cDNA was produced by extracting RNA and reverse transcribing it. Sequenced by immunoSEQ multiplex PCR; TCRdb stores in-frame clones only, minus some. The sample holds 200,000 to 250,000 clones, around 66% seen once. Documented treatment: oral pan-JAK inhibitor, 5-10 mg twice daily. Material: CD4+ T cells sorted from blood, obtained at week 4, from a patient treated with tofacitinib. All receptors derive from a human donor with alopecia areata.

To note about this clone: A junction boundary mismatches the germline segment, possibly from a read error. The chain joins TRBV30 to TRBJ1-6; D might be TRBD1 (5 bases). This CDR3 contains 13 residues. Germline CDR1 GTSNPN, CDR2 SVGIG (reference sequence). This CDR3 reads CAWSQGGGSTLHF. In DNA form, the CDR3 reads TGTGCCTGGAGTCAGGGCGGAGGTTCAACCCTCCACTTT. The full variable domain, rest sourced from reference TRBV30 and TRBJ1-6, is SQTIHQWPATLVQPVGSPLSLECTVEGTSNPNLYWYRQAAGRGLQLLFYSVGIGQISSEVPQNLSASRPQDRQFILSSKKLLLSDSGFYLCAWSQGGGSTLHFGNGTRLTVT.

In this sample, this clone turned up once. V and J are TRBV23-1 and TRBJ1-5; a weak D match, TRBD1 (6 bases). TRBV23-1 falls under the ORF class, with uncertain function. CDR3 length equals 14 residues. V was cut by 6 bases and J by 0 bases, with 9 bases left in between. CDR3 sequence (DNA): TGCGCCAGCAGGAGGGGGAATAGCAATCAGCCCCAGCATTTT. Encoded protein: CASRRGNSNQPQHF.

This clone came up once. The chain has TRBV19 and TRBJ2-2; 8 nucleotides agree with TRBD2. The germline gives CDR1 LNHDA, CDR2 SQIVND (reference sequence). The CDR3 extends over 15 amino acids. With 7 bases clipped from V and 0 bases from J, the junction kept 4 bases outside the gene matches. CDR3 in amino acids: CASKQAGANTGELFF. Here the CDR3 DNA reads TGTGCCAGTAAGCAAGCGGGGGCGAACACCGGGGAGCTGTTTTTT.

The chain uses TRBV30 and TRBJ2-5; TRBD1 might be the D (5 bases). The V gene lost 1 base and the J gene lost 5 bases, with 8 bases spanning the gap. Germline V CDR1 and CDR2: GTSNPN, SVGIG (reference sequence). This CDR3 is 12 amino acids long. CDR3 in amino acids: CAWSAHRETQYF. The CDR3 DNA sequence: TGTGCCTGGAGTGCCCACAGGGAGACCCAGTACTTC. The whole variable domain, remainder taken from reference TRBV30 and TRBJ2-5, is SQTIHQWPATLVQPVGSPLSLECTVEGTSNPNLYWYRQAAGRGLQLLFYSVGIGQISSEVPQNLSASRPQDRQFILSSKKLLLSDSGFYLCAWSAHRETQYFGPGTRLLVL.